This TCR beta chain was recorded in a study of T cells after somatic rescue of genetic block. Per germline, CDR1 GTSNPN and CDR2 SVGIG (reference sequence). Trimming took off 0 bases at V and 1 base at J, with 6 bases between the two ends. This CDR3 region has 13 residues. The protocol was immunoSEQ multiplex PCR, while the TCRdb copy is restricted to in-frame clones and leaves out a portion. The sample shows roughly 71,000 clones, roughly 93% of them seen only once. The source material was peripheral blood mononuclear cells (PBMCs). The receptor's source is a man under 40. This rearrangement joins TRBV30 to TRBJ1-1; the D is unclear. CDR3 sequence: CAWSVAGNTEAFF. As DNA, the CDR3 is TGTGCCTGGAGTGTGGCAGGGAACACTGAAGCTTTCTTT.